This T cell receptor (beta chain) is from a study of shared clonotypes between healthy human individuals. Data came from immunoSEQ multiplex PCR; TCRdb stores just in-frame clones and leaves some out. The repertoire holds about 2.1 million clones, with roughly 93% as singletons. The naive CD8 population came from CD45RO-negative cells selected for CCR7, without terminally differentiated effector memory CD45RA+ cells. The receptor was derived from a man aged 18 to 35 in good health. Some clones in this sample may be carry-over from other donors' samples. Material: naive CD8+ T cells from PBMCs.

DNA for the CDR3: TGTGCCAGCAGGTCCGGACCGAGTTGGGCCACTGAAGCTTTCTTT. It specifies CASRSGPSWATEAFF. The V call is TRBV5-5, the J call TRBJ1-1, with unresolved D. Trimming removed 5 bases from V and 4 bases from J, with 18 bases in between. CDR1 and CDR2 from the germline V gene are SGHKS and YYEKEE (reference sequence). CDR3 length: 15 residues. The full variable domain, with the rest looked up from reference TRBV5-5 and TRBJ1-1, is DAGVTQSPTHLIKTRGQQVTLRCSPISGHKSVSWYQQVLGQGPQFIFQYYEKEERGRGNFPDRFSARQFPNYSSELNVNALLLGDSALYLCASRSGPSWATEAFFGQGTRLTVV.